This paragraph reports one T cell receptor beta chain. The antigen remains unidentified. This specimen belongs to a study of response to subunit inactivated influenza vaccine. Findings and limits, study-wide: Each seasonal influenza vaccination recruits few new T cells, the authors suggested.

V was clipped by 2 bases and J by 4 bases, with 14 bases between them. The CDR3 consists of 15 residues. Looked up from germline, CDR1 is DFQATT and CDR2 is SNEGSKA (reference sequence). TCRdb re-analysed the RT-PCR reads in MiXCR, keeping a single row per CDR3 protein. The sample has over 400,000 distinct CDR3 sequences, under 15% seen once. The J gene is TRBJ2-2, the V gene TRBV20-1; a weak D match, TRBD1 (8 bases). This clonotype was sampled from a man aged 45-60 years who received an inactivated influenza vaccine. The material was PBMCs from blood, obtained roughly 48 days after vaccination. Written as DNA, the CDR3 is TGCAGTGCTAGAACAGGGGGGGGTCCCACCGGGGAGCTGTTTTTT. This sequence encodes CSARTGGGPTGELFF.